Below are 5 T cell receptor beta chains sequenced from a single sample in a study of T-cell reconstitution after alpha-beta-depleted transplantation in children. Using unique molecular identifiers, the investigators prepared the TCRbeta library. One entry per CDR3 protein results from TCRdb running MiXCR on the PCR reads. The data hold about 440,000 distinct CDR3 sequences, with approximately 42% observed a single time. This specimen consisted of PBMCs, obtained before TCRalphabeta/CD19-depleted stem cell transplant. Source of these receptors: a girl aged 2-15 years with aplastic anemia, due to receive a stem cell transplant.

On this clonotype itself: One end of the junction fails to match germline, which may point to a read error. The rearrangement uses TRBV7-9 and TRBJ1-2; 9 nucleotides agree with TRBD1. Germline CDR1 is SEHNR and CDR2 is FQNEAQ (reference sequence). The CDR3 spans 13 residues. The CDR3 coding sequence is TGTGCCAGCAGCAAACAGGGGGCGCATGGCTACCCCTTC. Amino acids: CASSKQGAHGYPF.

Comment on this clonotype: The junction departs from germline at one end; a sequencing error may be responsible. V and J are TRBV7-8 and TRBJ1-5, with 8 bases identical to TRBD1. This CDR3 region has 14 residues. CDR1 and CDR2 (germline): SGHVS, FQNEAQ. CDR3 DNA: TGTGCCAACAGCTTAGCCCAGGGGGCTCAGCCCCAGCATTTT. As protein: CANSLAQGAQPQHF.

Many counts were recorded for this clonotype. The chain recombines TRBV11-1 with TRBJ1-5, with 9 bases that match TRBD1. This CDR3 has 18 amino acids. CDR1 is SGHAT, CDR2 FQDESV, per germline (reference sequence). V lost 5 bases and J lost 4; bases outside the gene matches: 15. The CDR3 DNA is TGTGCCAGCAGCCCTAGCGGGGAGGGGACAGGGACAAATCAGCCCCAGCATTTT. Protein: CASSPSGEGTGTNQPQHF.

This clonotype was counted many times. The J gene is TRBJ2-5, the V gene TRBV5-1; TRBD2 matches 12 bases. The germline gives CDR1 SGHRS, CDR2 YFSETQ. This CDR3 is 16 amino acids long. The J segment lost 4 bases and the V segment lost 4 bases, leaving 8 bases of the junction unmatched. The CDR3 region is CASSLRTSGIIETQYF. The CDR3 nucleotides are TGCGCCAGCAGCCTCAGGACTAGCGGGATTATAGAGACCCAGTACTTC.

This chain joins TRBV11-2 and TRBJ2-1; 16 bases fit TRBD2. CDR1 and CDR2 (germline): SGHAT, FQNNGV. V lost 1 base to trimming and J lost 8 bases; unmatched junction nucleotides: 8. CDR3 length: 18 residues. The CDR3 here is CASSLVGTSGRAFDEQFF. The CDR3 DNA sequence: TGTGCCAGCAGCTTAGTGGGGACTAGCGGGAGGGCCTTCGATGAGCAGTTCTTC.